Listed below are T cell receptor beta chains from one sample, sequenced in a study of OX40 agonist ivuxolimab in advanced cancers. Only in-frame clones appear in the TCRdb table, and some are missing; sequencing was by immunoSEQ multiplex PCR. The profile covers about 45,000 clones, with roughly 80% appearing a single time and more than 9% taken by the ten largest. The source material was CD4+ or CD8+ T cells sorted from blood, sampled in a trial of the OX40 agonist ivuxolimab. The receptor set was obtained from an adult with an advanced solid tumor such as melanoma, head and neck, liver or kidney cancer. CDR3s include the opening cysteine and the closing phenylalanine or tryptophan. A D gene is named only where the DNA matches it firmly. Where a row states a size, it is once, few, many or the class of an expanded clone; other rows omit it.

len: 13; d_gene: TRBD1; abundance: .; v_gene: TRBV29-1; j_gene: TRBJ1-2; CDR3nt: TGCAGCGTTTTCCGGGACAGGACGTATGGCTACACCTTC; CDR3aa: CSVFRDRTYGYTF
len: 13; d_gene: TRBD1; abundance: .; v_gene: TRBV2; j_gene: TRBJ1-2; CDR3nt: TGTGCCAGCAGTGTGGGGACAGACTATGGCTACACCTTC; CDR3aa: CASSVGTDYGYTF
len: 13; d_gene: TRBD1; abundance: few; v_gene: TRBV19; j_gene: TRBJ1-1; CDR3nt: TGTGCCAGTAGTGGGACAGCGAACACTGAAGCTTTCTTT; CDR3aa: CASSGTANTEAFF
len: 15; d_gene: .; abundance: few; v_gene: TRBV11-2; j_gene: TRBJ1-5; CDR3nt: TGTGCCAGCAGCTTAGGCAGCTATAGCAATCAGCCCCAGCATTTT; CDR3aa: CASSLGSYSNQPQHF
len: 13; d_gene: .; abundance: .; v_gene: TRBV11-2; j_gene: TRBJ2-7; CDR3nt: TGTGCCAGCAGCTTCGTTCAATGGTACGAGCAGTACTTC; CDR3aa: CASSFVQWYEQYF
len: 15; d_gene: TRBD1; abundance: .; v_gene: TRBV27; j_gene: TRBJ1-2; CDR3nt: TGTGCCAGCAGTTTACGGGCCCAGGGGGTGTATGGCTACACCTTC; CDR3aa: CASSLRAQGVYGYTF
len: 17; d_gene: TRBD1; abundance: .; v_gene: TRBV18; j_gene: TRBJ1-1; CDR3nt: TGTGCCAGCTCACGAGATTCGGCAGGGACAGTAAACACTGAAGCTTTCTTT; CDR3aa: CASSRDSAGTVNTEAFF
len: 15; d_gene: .; abundance: once; v_gene: TRBV7-8; j_gene: TRBJ1-3; CDR3nt: TGTGCCAGCAGCTTTGAACCCCAGAGGAGAAACACCATATATTTT; CDR3aa: CASSFEPQRRNTIYF
len: 14; d_gene: .; abundance: .; v_gene: TRBV6-6; j_gene: TRBJ1-5; CDR3nt: TGTGCCAGCAGTTACGGGCAAGCTAGTCAGCCCCAGCATTTT; CDR3aa: CASSYGQASQPQHF
len: 15; d_gene: TRBD2; abundance: .; v_gene: TRBV11-2; j_gene: TRBJ2-1; CDR3nt: TGTGCCAGCAGCTCGTTGGCGGGAGGGCAGGATGAGCAGTTCTTC; CDR3aa: CASSSLAGGQDEQFF
len: 16; d_gene: TRBD1; abundance: medium-sized; v_gene: TRBV30; j_gene: TRBJ1-1; CDR3nt: TGTGCCTGGATGGGCGGGAGACAGGGACAAAACACTGAAGCTTTCTTT; CDR3aa: CAWMGGRQGQNTEAFF
len: 17; d_gene: TRBD2; abundance: few; v_gene: TRBV28; j_gene: TRBJ2-1; CDR3nt: TGTGCCAGCAGTTTATTGCTAGCGGGAGGACCCTACAATGAGCAGTTCTTC; CDR3aa: CASSLLLAGGPYNEQFF
len: 16; d_gene: .; abundance: .; v_gene: TRBV2; j_gene: TRBJ2-7; CDR3nt: TGTGCCAGCAGTGTTCTCGGAGGGCCAAGTACGGCAGAGCAGTACTTC; CDR3aa: CASSVLGGPSTAEQYF
len: 15; d_gene: .; abundance: .; v_gene: TRBV7-9; j_gene: TRBJ2-1; CDR3nt: TGTGCCAGCAGCTTAAGAGACGGGTCCCACAATGAGCAGTTCTTC; CDR3aa: CASSLRDGSHNEQFF
len: 16; d_gene: .; abundance: .; v_gene: TRBV9; j_gene: TRBJ2-4; CDR3nt: TGTGCCAGCAGTGGAGGAGCCGGGAGCGGCAAAAACATTCAGTACTTC; CDR3aa: CASSGGAGSGKNIQYF
len: 14; d_gene: .; abundance: .; v_gene: TRBV10-3; j_gene: TRBJ2-1; CDR3nt: TGTGCCATCAGTGAGTCGGACACCCGCAATGAGCAGTTCTTC; CDR3aa: CAISESDTRNEQFF
len: 13; d_gene: .; abundance: .; v_gene: TRBV2; j_gene: TRBJ2-5; CDR3nt: TGTGCCAGCTCCCACGACAGACAAGAGACCCAGTACTTC; CDR3aa: CASSHDRQETQYF
len: 17; d_gene: TRBD1; abundance: .; v_gene: TRBV5-4; j_gene: TRBJ2-7; CDR3nt: TGTGCCAGCAGCTTGGTGGGGGCCGGGACAGGGTCCTACGAGCAGTACTTC; CDR3aa: CASSLVGAGTGSYEQYF
len: 13; d_gene: .; abundance: few; v_gene: TRBV7-2; j_gene: TRBJ2-7; CDR3nt: TGTGCCAGCAACCAAGGGGGGGCAGACGAGCAGTACTTC; CDR3aa: CASNQGGADEQYF
len: 14; d_gene: .; abundance: once; v_gene: TRBV7-3; j_gene: TRBJ2-3; CDR3nt: TGTGCCAGCAGCTCGACCCGGAACACAGATACGCAGTATTTT; CDR3aa: CASSSTRNTDTQYF
len: 13; d_gene: TRBD1; abundance: .; v_gene: TRBV28; j_gene: TRBJ1-1; CDR3nt: TGTGCCAGCAGAAGGGCAGGGGGCGCGGAAGCTTTCTTT; CDR3aa: CASRRAGGAEAFF
len: 16; d_gene: TRBD1; abundance: .; v_gene: TRBV4-2; j_gene: TRBJ2-7; CDR3nt: TGTGCCAGCAGCCAAGGCACCGGGACAGGGACCTACGAGCAGTACTTC; CDR3aa: CASSQGTGTGTYEQYF